Given below is one TCR beta chain in context. It has no known antigen specificity. One base away there is no much larger clone; base qualities are not given. The donors were healthy, HIV-negative adults with no recently reported acute infections or vaccinations. All donors were Caucasian adults living in Nashville, Tennessee, USA. CD4+ T cells were enriched by magnetic negative selection, after which naive cells were positively selected on CD45RA and the negative fraction was taken as the memory subset. After blood collection by leukapheresis, PBMCs were isolated using Ficoll-Histopaque density gradient centrifugation and then cryopreserved in the vapor phase of liquid nitrogen. Analytical flow cytometry was used to check the purity and quantity of each magnetically sorted T cell population. Each sorted fraction had its genomic DNA isolated and then quantified by UV absorbance on a Nanodrop 2000c.

The sample is drawn from a study of shared clonotypes between healthy human individuals (dated by TCRdb to the early 2020s). About the full investigation: The cohort included three men and a couple of women between 18 and 49 years of age. Per donor, three plates each were used for CD4 naive and CD4 memory, two for CD8 naive, and one for CD8 memory. The study deeply sequenced blood TCR repertoires of about 5 healthy adults to estimate repertoire size and the extent of clonotype sharing between individuals. To increase sequencing depth and limit assay-specific biases, different laboratories used diverse techniques to prepare libraries and sequence TCR repertoires. Between about 0.94 and 8.9 billion PBMCs per donor were obtained by leukapheresis.

Overall results and qualifications from the work: Compared with non-shared clonotypes, clonotypes shared by all four sorted-subset donors had higher generation probabilities. Rarefaction of sorted-subset datasets indicated incomplete sequencing despite the large sequencing depth. When several donors were compared, the shared fraction of clonotypes was roughly 5% for naive CD4, more than 3% for naive CD8, 2.3% for memory CD4, and 0.35% to 0.4% for memory CD8. Only blood was sampled, and tissue TCR repertoires likely differ from those in blood. Naive subsets generally had larger estimated clonotype richness than memory subsets did. Based on pairwise subsampling, the degree of clonotype sharing among donors was expected to be affected by sequencing depth. The small number of donors limited the genetic and exposure-history diversity represented.

CDR1 and CDR2 are read off the germline V gene (reference sequence) as MNHEY and SMNVEV. The cysteine opens and the phenylalanine closes a CDR3 of 16 amino acids. The only DNA kept is the CDR3, 48 bases in frame from the first base. The germline V end is reduced by 2 bases and the J end by 8 bases; junction bases left unmatched: 7. Using the deep immunoSEQ assay, TCR CDR3 regions were amplified from genomic DNA by multiplex PCR. Extracted genomic DNA from each cell subset was spread evenly across all wells of several immunoSEQ 96-well plates, with each plate serving as a replicate. Each replicate PCR for sorted subsets received 200 ng genomic DNA, equal to about 30,000 T cell genomes. Purified libraries were quantified with a Qubit 3.0 fluorometer, sized on a Bioanalyzer 2100, and re-quantified with the KAPA Library Quantification kit. Every immunoSEQ 96-well plate was sequenced on a separate single-read 150-cycle Illumina NextSeq 550 flow cell. In the authors' own workflow: Because the immunoSEQ output held only junctional sequences and lacked quality scores, the filtering could not match the filtering applied to full-length reads. To assign V/J genes and CDR3, sequences were annotated using PyIR, a Python wrapper for IgBLAST v1.9, with IMGT germline references. Any read was removed if the V/J assignment was weak (E-value above 1e-6), the CDR3 was missing, or the read contained stop codons, out-of-frame junctions, or ambiguous translated residues. V3J clonotypes were defined as sequences sharing an identical inferred V gene, J gene, and CDR3 amino acid sequence. The percentage overlap between two repertoires was calculated by dividing the number of shared unique clonotypes by the size of the smaller repertoire. Three approaches were used to assess repertoire richness: RTK rarefaction, the Chao1 estimator, and Recon v2.1 estimates of unobserved clonotypes. Generation probabilities were computed with OLGA for all TCRbeta clonotypes obtained by the gDNA method from a handful of donors. The source is immuneACCESS, and TCRdb retained only in-frame sequences with V and J called. Part of the clones is not carried over; for the studies checked, unresolved V genes explain less than half of this, and the remainder is unexplained. V and J calls and clone size are as listed in that table; D and trimming were resolved from the DNA. This sample comprises 2 million to 2.5 million clones, just over 90% of them detected only once. The top ten constitute roughly 0.36% of the sample.

The clonotype originates from a man between 18 and 35 years old in good health. Some clones in this sample may be carry-over from other donors' samples. The sample was naive CD4+ T cells from PBMCs. This specimen's cell subset or site label, interpreted: CD45RA+ positively selected. Rearrangement joined TRBV27 to TRBJ2-1; 12 junctional bases match TRBD2. The CDR3: CASSLRASGRADEQFF. The nucleotide sequence is given as TGTGCCAGCAGTTTAAGGGCTAGCGGGAGGGCCGATGAGCAGTTCTTC.